The 14 T cell receptor beta chains presented below share a single source sample, sequenced in a study of CD8 T cells in ankylosing spondylitis. Study findings and constraints: A TCR beta motif of roughly 8 highly homologous variants seemed to mark ankylosing spondylitis blood.

One entry per CDR3 protein, called by TCRdb with MiXCR from the 5' RACE reads. The data hold over 600,000 distinct CDR3 sequences, with roughly 19% observed a single time. No antigen is known for these receptors. Input material: blood, either unsorted or a sorted T cell fraction (not recorded which). Receptors originate from a male donor with ankylosing spondylitis.

The chain carries TRBV11-1 and TRBJ1-3; D unresolved. V was shortened by 5 bases and J by 3 bases, with 8 bases between the two germline ends. Germline V gives CDR1 SGHAT, CDR2 FQDESV (reference sequence). The length of the CDR3 is 13 residues. The CDR3 here is CASSASSGNTIYF. DNA of the CDR3: TGTGCCAGCAGCGCTTCGAGTGGAAACACCATATATTTT.

The rearrangement joins TRBV28 to TRBJ1-5, with TRBD1 matching 9 bases. Trimming took 11 bases from V and 3 from J; bases not matched to a gene: 14. Per the germline V gene, CDR1 is MDHEN and CDR2 is SYDVKM. The CDR3 totals 16 residues. CDR3 bases: TGTGCCGTTCTAGCTCGGACAGGGGAAAACAATCAGCCCCAGCATTTT. Translating it yields CAVLARTGENNQPQHF.

The rearrangement uses TRBV7-9 and TRBJ2-7; 9 bases fit TRBD2. Germline trimming cut 0 bases from V and 0 bases from J; bases unmatched to any gene: 3. CDR3 size: 16 residues. The germline V gene has CDR1 SEHNR and CDR2 FQNEAQ (reference sequence). This chain's CDR3 is CASSLALAGASYEQYF. The CDR3 DNA is TGTGCCAGCAGCTTAGCACTAGCGGGTGCCTCCTACGAGCAGTACTTC.

This clonotype has more than one count but fewer than ten. The chain employs TRBV2 and TRBJ1-6; D gene uncertain. V was trimmed by 4 bases and J by 9 bases, leaving 10 bases between them. The germline CDR1 and CDR2 sequences are SNHLY and FYNNEI. CDR3 length: 13 residues. CDR3: CASSAGEISPLHF. As DNA, the CDR3 is TGTGCCAGCAGTGCCGGGGAGATTTCACCCCTCCACTTT.

This clonotype occurred a few times. The chain joins TRBV27 to TRBJ2-3, with 8 bases matching TRBD2. CDR3 size: 15 residues. The V gene's germline CDR1 is MNHEY and CDR2 SMNVEV (reference sequence). V was clipped by 4 bases and J by 2 bases; unmatched bases: 5. The CDR3 loop reads CASSSGTRPTDTQYF. CDR3 nucleotides: TGTGCCAGCAGTTCCGGGACTAGACCCACAGATACGCAGTATTTT.

This sequence joins TRBV7-2 and TRBJ1-2; 7 bases match TRBD1. Germline lookup yields CDR1 SGHTA and CDR2 FQGNSA. There are 16 residues in the CDR3. Germline trimming cut 4 bases from V and 4 bases from J; bases unmatched to any gene: 12. The CDR3 DNA reads TGTGCCAGCAGCTCTCAGGGGGGAGGGACCCGCTATGGCTACACCTTC. This translates into CASSSQGGGTRYGYTF.

This sequence joins TRBV20-1 and TRBJ2-7; D gene unclear. Deletions cut 3 bases from V and 6 bases from J, with 15 bases between. This CDR3 comprises 13 residues. Germline V gene data show CDR1 as DFQATT and CDR2 as SNEGSKA (reference sequence). The CDR3 loop reads CSARDPTRVEQYF. CDR3 nucleotide sequence: TGCAGTGCTAGGGACCCCACTCGGGTCGAGCAGTACTTC.

The chain is built from TRBV12-3 or TRBV12-4 and TRBJ1-1; 12 bases are a match to TRBD1. V lost 4 bases and J lost 3; bases outside the gene matches: 6. This CDR3 region has 16 residues. CDR3 nucleotides: TGTGCCAGCAGTTCCCGGGACAGGGGGCCTTACACTGAAGCTTTCTTT. Amino acids: CASSSRDRGPYTEAFF.

The rearrangement links TRBV6-2 or TRBV6-3 to TRBJ2-5; 7 bases align to TRBD2. The CDR3 runs to 14 residues. With V trimmed by 2 bases and J by 4 bases, 4 bases remained unmatched. Germline V gene lookup returns CDR1 MNHEY and CDR2 SVGEGT. Here the CDR3 reads CASSYEGGGETQYF. CDR3 sequence (DNA): TGTGCCAGCAGTTACGAGGGCGGGGGAGAGACCCAGTACTTC.

This clonotype was seen ten or more times. CDR3 coding DNA: TGTGCCACCGAGCCTAGCGGCCCAGACAGGGGGAATGAGCAGTTCTTC. The encoded protein is CATEPSGPDRGNEQFF. The chain is built from TRBV10-3 and TRBJ2-1; 9 positions agree with TRBD1. The CDR3 covers 16 residues. The germline gives CDR1 ENHRY, CDR2 SYGVKD. With 10 bases clipped from V and 7 bases from J, the junction kept 17 bases outside the gene matches.

This clonotype was detected a few times. This chain uses TRBV18 with TRBJ2-1; unclear D gene. The germline CDR1 and CDR2 sequences are KGHSH and LQKENI. The ends were cut back, 3 bases at V and 3 bases at J, with 12 bases in the middle. The CDR3 totals 15 residues. The CDR3 is CASSPGTTDYNEQFF. The CDR3 DNA reads as TGTGCCAGCTCACCGGGAACCACGGACTACAATGAGCAGTTCTTC.

This chain connects TRBV20-1 to TRBJ1-5; maybe TRBD1 (6 bases). The CDR3 length is 14 residues. CDR1 DFQATT and CDR2 SNEGSKA come from the germline V gene (reference sequence). The V gene lost 6 bases and the J gene lost 2 bases, with 14 bases spanning the gap. Here the CDR3 DNA reads TGCAGTGCACTGAGGGGGGCGGGCAATCAGCCCCAGCATTTT. It yields the protein CSALRGAGNQPQHF.

The table lists this clonotype with a few counts. The chain carries TRBV5-6 and TRBJ2-7; tentative D call: TRBD2 (6 bases). The germline V gene has CDR1 SGHDT and CDR2 YYEEEE. The length of the CDR3 is 14 residues. The V and J ends lost 4 bases and 0 bases respectively, with 11 bases between them. CDR3 loop: CASSAAGVSYEQYF. DNA of the CDR3: TGTGCCAGCAGCGCAGCGGGCGTCTCCTACGAGCAGTACTTC. Together with reference TRBV5-6 and TRBJ2-7, the CDR3 gives the full variable domain: DAGVTQSPTHLIKTRGQQVTLRCSPKSGHDTVSWYQQALGQGPQFIFQYYEEEERQRGNFPDRFSGHQFPNYSSELNVNALLLGDSALYLCASSAAGVSYEQYFGPGTRLTVT.

There are a few counts of this clonotype. The chain couples TRBV4-3 to TRBJ2-7; TRBD2 is a possible D gene (5 bases). Germline V CDR1 and CDR2: LGHNA, YSLEER. V was cut by 0 bases and J by 2 bases, with 11 bases left in between. This CDR3 is built from 15 residues. For the CDR3, the DNA is TGCGCCAGCAGCCAAGAGGTACTCGGGACCTACGAGCAGTACTTC. It encodes CASSQEVLGTYEQYF.